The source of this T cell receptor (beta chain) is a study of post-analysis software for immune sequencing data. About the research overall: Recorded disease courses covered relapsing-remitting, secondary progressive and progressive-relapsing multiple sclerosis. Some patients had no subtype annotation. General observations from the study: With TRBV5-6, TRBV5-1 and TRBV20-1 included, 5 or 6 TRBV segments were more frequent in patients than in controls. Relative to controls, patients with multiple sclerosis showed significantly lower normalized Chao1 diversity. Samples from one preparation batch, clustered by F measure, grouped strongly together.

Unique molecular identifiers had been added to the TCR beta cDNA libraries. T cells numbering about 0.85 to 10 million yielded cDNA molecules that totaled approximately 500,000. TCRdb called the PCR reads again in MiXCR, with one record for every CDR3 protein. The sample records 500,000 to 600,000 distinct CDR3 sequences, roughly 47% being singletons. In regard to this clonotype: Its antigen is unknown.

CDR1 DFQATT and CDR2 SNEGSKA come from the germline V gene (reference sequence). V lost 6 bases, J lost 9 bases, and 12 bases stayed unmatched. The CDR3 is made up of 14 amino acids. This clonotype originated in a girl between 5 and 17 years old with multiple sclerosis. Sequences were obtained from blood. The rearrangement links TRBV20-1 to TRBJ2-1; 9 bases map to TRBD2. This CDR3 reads CSAPGRGGLSEQFF. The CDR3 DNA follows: TGCAGTGCCCCTGGGCGGGGGGGCTTAAGTGAGCAGTTCTTC.